This TCR beta chain was sequenced in a study of T cell responses to AZD1222 COVID-19 vaccine. Study outcomes and limitations: At baseline, seropositivity was found in only 5 to 7 AZD1222 recipients. Repertoires were obtained solely post-peak T cell response.

The table came from immunoSEQ multiplex PCR; TCRdb's copy has only in-frame clones and leaves some out. In the table there are about 120,000 clones, less than 90% of which are singletons. This clone has just one count. The antigen is unknown. CDR3 length equals 14 residues. CDR1 and CDR2 from the germline V gene are MNHEY and SMNVEV (reference sequence). The V segment lost 4 bases and the J segment 5 bases; nucleotides outside the gene matches: 3. The chain links TRBV27 to TRBJ2-7; 12 bases fit TRBD1. This receptor was identified in an adult in good health. The material sequenced was peripheral blood, taken on day 0 of AZD1222 vaccination. The CDR3 DNA reads TGTGCCAGCAGTTCCGGGACAGGGGGCCACGAGCAGTACTTC. The encoded protein is CASSSGTGGHEQYF.